This entry lists 28 T cell receptor beta chains sequenced from one sample in a study of blood T cells in healthy people across ages. The authors ran a second PCR of about 7 to 12 cycles using a sample-barcoded 5' primer and a J-beta primer mix. TCRdb ran MiXCR on the 5' RACE reads and lists one entry per CDR3 protein. The table records fewer than 700,000 distinct CDR3 sequences, around half of them present only once. The sample consisted of blood. Receptors originate from a man older than 75 in good health.

The V and J genes are TRBV7-2 and TRBJ2-5; D is uncertain. Trimming removed 1 base from V and 1 base from J, with 10 bases in between. This CDR3 is 15 amino acids long. From germline, CDR1 is SGHTA and CDR2 FQGNSA. The CDR3 protein is CASSLVWRLQETQYF. CDR3 nucleotides: TGTGCCAGCAGCTTAGTTTGGCGACTCCAAGAGACCCAGTACTTC.

This clonotype was detected a few times. The J gene is TRBJ1-1, the V gene TRBV20-1; the D gene is possibly TRBD1 (5 bases). Trimming took off 3 bases at V and 11 bases at J, with 13 bases between the two ends. The CDR3 is made up of 11 amino acids. CDR1 and CDR2 from the germline V gene are DFQATT and SNEGSKA (reference sequence). The CDR3: CSASGGGGAFF. CDR3 coding DNA: TGCAGTGCTAGTGGGGGGGGTGGGGCTTTCTTT.

This clonotype was counted a few times. The V gene is TRBV3-1, the J gene TRBJ2-5, with TRBD2 identical over 8 bases. Germline CDR1 reads LGHDT; CDR2 reads YNNKEL (reference sequence). V shed 1 base, J shed 11 bases, and the junction held 6 bases outside the gene matches. CDR3 size: 13 residues. CDR3 region: CASSQGAQREQYF. Written as DNA, the CDR3 is TGTGCCAGCAGCCAAGGCGCCCAGCGGGAGCAGTACTTC.

This clonotype was counted between two and nine times. The rearrangement links TRBV5-1 to TRBJ2-3; perhaps TRBD2 as D (5 bases). V was pared by 2 bases and J by 9 bases, with 13 bases between. This CDR3 has 13 residues. Per the germline V gene, CDR1 is SGHRS and CDR2 is YFSETQ. DNA for the CDR3: TGCGCCAGCAGCTTAGGTAACGGGGAGACGCAGTATTTT. Translating it yields CASSLGNGETQYF.

This clonotype was seen many times. A single base separates this from a much larger clone, so it may be a read error. This chain joins TRBV6-5 and TRBJ2-1; perhaps TRBD2 as D (6 bases). The end of the DNA aligns better with TRBJ2-7, so the J call may be wrong. Germline assignment: CDR1 MNHEY and CDR2 SVGAGI. The CDR3 has 16 amino acids. The CDR3 bases are TGTGCCAGCAGTACCCAGCGGGTGAGGAGCTACAATGAGCAGTACTTC. Its translation: CASSTQRVRSYNEQYF.

J is TRBJ1-2 and V is TRBV7-2; D unresolved. V gave up 5 bases and J gave up 2 bases, with 15 bases separating them. CDR1 SGHTA and CDR2 FQGNSA come from the germline V gene. The CDR3 has 15 residues. CDR3 sequence reads: CASSRTRVSNYGYTF. The CDR3 coding sequence is TGTGCCAGCAGCCGAACTCGCGTCTCGAACTATGGCTACACCTTC.

As for this clonotype: Given the absence of the conserved phenylalanine or tryptophan at the CDR3 end, a read error is likely. The chain uses TRBV5-1 and TRBJ2-6; D perhaps matches TRBD1 (6 bases). The CDR3 contains 16 residues. Germline V gene sequence: CDR1 SGHRS, CDR2 YFSETQ. V was shortened by 0 bases and J by 4 bases, with 11 bases between the two germline ends. The CDR3 DNA reads TGCGCCAGCAGCTTGGTTATAGGGACAGGGGCCAACGTCCTGACTTAC. This sequence encodes CASSLVIGTGANVLTY.

The chain combines TRBV24-1 with TRBJ2-3; 8 bases align to TRBD1. Germline CDR1 and CDR2: KGHDR and SFDVKD. The CDR3 runs 14 residues. J gave up 6 bases and V 5 bases, and 6 bases lay outside the gene matches. CDR3 sequence: CATSVTGDADTQYF. The DNA of the CDR3 is TGTGCCACCAGTGTGACAGGGGACGCGGATACGCAGTATTTT.

This clonotype was picked up many times. This chain connects TRBV6-6 to TRBJ2-5; 11 nucleotides agree with TRBD2. Germline V lookup: CDR1 MNHNY, CDR2 SVGAGI (reference sequence). The CDR3 has 14 residues. The V segment lost 5 bases and the J segment 4 bases; nucleotides outside the gene matches: 3. The CDR3 nucleotides are TGTGCCAGCAGTAGAGGGACTAGCGGAGAGACCCAGTACTTC. Amino acid sequence: CASSRGTSGETQYF.

This clonotype showed up just a few times. The chain links TRBV5-1 to TRBJ2-5, with TRBD1 matching 11 bases. V lost 3 bases, J lost 4 bases, and 11 bases stayed unmatched. The CDR3 consists of 17 residues. CDR1 and CDR2 (germline): SGHRS, YFSETQ. This CDR3 is CASSSDRGRIYGETQYF. The CDR3 DNA sequence: TGCGCCAGCAGCTCGGACAGGGGGCGCATCTATGGAGAGACCCAGTACTTC. The full variable domain, with the rest looked up from reference TRBV5-1 and TRBJ2-5, is KAGVTQTPRYLIKTRGQQVTLSCSPISGHRSVSWYQQTPGQGLQFLFEYFSETQRNKGNFPGRFSGRQFSNSRSEMNVSTLELGDSALYLCASSSDRGRIYGETQYFGPGTRLLVL.

This sequence joins TRBV5-1 and TRBJ2-3; 10 bases agree with TRBD2. The CDR3 has 15 residues. J lost 4 bases, V lost 5 bases, and 7 bases had no gene match. Germline V gives CDR1 SGHRS, CDR2 YFSETQ. The CDR3 protein is CASRSLAGAADTQYF. The CDR3 DNA reads as TGCGCCAGCAGATCCCTAGCGGGAGCGGCAGATACGCAGTATTTT.

This chain links TRBV20-1 with TRBJ1-6; the D is unclear. Deletions cut 6 bases from V and 11 bases from J, with 17 bases between. The length of the CDR3 is 13 residues. CDR1 and CDR2 (germline): DFQATT, SNEGSKA (reference sequence). The CDR3 spells CSATREGKTPLHF. The CDR3 DNA sequence: TGCAGTGCCACCCGGGAGGGAAAGACACCCCTCCACTTT.

This clonotype was detected ten times or more. CDR3 protein: CASSRTGAFRNEQFF. DNA of the CDR3: TGTGCCAGCAGCCGAACGGGAGCCTTTAGGAATGAGCAGTTCTTC. This chain links TRBV6-5 with TRBJ2-1, with D possibly TRBD2 on 6 matching bases. The length of the CDR3 is 15 residues. Germline values: CDR1 MNHEY, CDR2 SVGAGI. V gave up 6 bases and J gave up 7 bases, with 19 bases separating them.

The chain joins TRBV7-2 to TRBJ1-4; 8 nucleotides line up with TRBD1. From germline, CDR1 is SGHTA and CDR2 FQGNSA. V trimming: 2 bases; J trimming: 8 bases; junction bases outside the gene matches: 4. This CDR3 region has 14 residues. The CDR3 is CASSLSTGDEKLFF. CDR3 in DNA: TGTGCCAGCAGCTTATCGACAGGGGACGAAAAACTGTTTTTT.

This clonotype was seen a few times. The genes are TRBV20-1 and TRBJ2-1; D is uncertain. From germline, CDR1 is DFQATT and CDR2 SNEGSKA (reference sequence). The CDR3 spans 14 residues. Trimming took off 5 bases at V and 3 bases at J, with 14 bases between the two ends. DNA of the CDR3: TGCAGTGCTCAAGTCTCTAAGGGCTACAATGAGCAGTTCTTC. Residues: CSAQVSKGYNEQFF.

This clonotype appeared many times. The chain combines TRBV6-5 with TRBJ1-1; possibly TRBD1 for D (5 bases). The germline CDR1 and CDR2 sequences are MNHEY and SVGAGI. CDR3 length: 15 amino acids. V lost 0 bases, J lost 1 base, and 9 bases lay in between. The CDR3 is CASSYSGGTNTEAFF. The CDR3 nucleotides read TGTGCCAGCAGTTACTCGGGGGGGACGAACACTGAAGCTTTCTTT.

This clonotype was seen repeatedly, ten times or more. The chain joins TRBV6-5 to TRBJ2-3; D is possibly TRBD2 (5 bases). Deletions cut 7 bases from V and 2 bases from J, with 10 bases between. CDR1 is MNHEY and CDR2 is SVGAGI in the germline V gene. The CDR3 is made up of 13 amino acids. DNA of the CDR3: TGTGCCAGCACTCGTCGGGACACAGATACGCAGTATTTT. Encoded protein: CASTRRDTDTQYF.

The chain couples TRBV2 to TRBJ2-1; TRBD2 matches 7 bases. V lost 3 bases to trimming and J lost 0 bases; unmatched junction nucleotides: 2. The CDR3 contains 15 residues. Germline values: CDR1 SNHLY, CDR2 FYNNEI. CDR3 loop: CASSEASGSYNEQFF. CDR3 nucleotides: TGTGCCAGCAGTGAGGCTAGCGGCTCCTACAATGAGCAGTTCTTC.

The CDR3 sequence: CASGSTSGGAHEQFF. CDR3 DNA sequence: TGCGCCAGCGGCTCTACTAGCGGGGGGGCACATGAGCAGTTCTTC. The rearrangement joins TRBV5-1 to TRBJ2-1; 13 nucleotides align to TRBD2. The CDR3 sequence is 15 residues long. Looked up from germline, CDR1 is SGHRS and CDR2 is YFSETQ. The junction had 9 bases not matched to a gene; V was cut back by 7 bases and J by 8 bases. The whole variable domain, remainder taken from reference TRBV5-1 and TRBJ2-1, is KAGVTQTPRYLIKTRGQQVTLSCSPISGHRSVSWYQQTPGQGLQFLFEYFSETQRNKGNFPGRFSGRQFSNSRSEMNVSTLELGDSALYLCASGSTSGGAHEQFFGPGTRLTVL.

Notes on this clonotype: A junction boundary mismatches the germline segment, possibly from a read error. V gene TRBV28 combines with J gene TRBJ2-7; TRBD2 is a possible D gene (6 bases). The tail of the sequence fits TRBJ2-5 better, so the J call may be wrong. This CDR3 is built from 14 residues. The V gene's germline CDR1 is MDHEN and CDR2 SYDVKM. In DNA, the CDR3 is TGTGTCAGCAGTTTAGGCGGGACTGGTGAGACCCAGTACTTC. It yields the protein CVSSLGGTGETQYF.

This clonotype was seen just once. One end of the junction fails to match germline, which may point to a read error. This chain uses TRBV4-2 with TRBJ2-7, with D possibly called TRBD1 or TRBD2 (5 bases each). The V gene's germline CDR1 is LGHNA and CDR2 YNFKEQ. This CDR3 comprises 14 residues. The CDR3 spells CASIQGGGSYEQYF. The DNA of the CDR3 is TGTGCCAGCATCCAAGGTGGGGGTTCCTACGAGCAGTACTTC.

The rearrangement links TRBV28 to TRBJ2-5; 7 nucleotides line up with TRBD1. V shed 5 bases, J shed 5 bases, and the junction held 11 bases outside the gene matches. Germline V gene sequence: CDR1 MDHEN, CDR2 SYDVKM. The CDR3 is made up of 15 amino acids. The CDR3: CASSPQGQPPETQYF. CDR3 sequence (DNA): TGTGCCAGCAGTCCCCAGGGACAGCCTCCGGAGACCCAGTACTTC.

About this clonotype itself: A much larger clone lies a single base off, so this may be a read error. The chain uses TRBV6-6 and TRBJ2-7; TRBD1 might be the D (5 bases). CDR3 length: 17 amino acids. Germline V gene data show CDR1 as MNHNY and CDR2 as SVGAGI (reference sequence). The CDR3 nucleotides are TGTGCCAGCAGTTACTCGATACAGGCCGGTGGGTCCTACGGGCAGTACTTC. Translation: CASSYSIQAGGSYGQYF.

The chain carries TRBV5-1 and TRBJ2-3; TRBD2 matches at 7 bases. Germline CDR1 and CDR2: SGHRS and YFSETQ. V trimming: 4 bases; J trimming: 2 bases; junction bases outside the gene matches: 16. The CDR3 totals 18 residues. This chain's CDR3 is CASSLNSASGLITDTQYF. In DNA form, the CDR3 reads TGCGCCAGCAGCCTAAACTCCGCTAGCGGACTAATCACAGATACGCAGTATTTT.

This chain connects TRBV27 to TRBJ2-7; possibly TRBD1 for D (6 bases). Looked up from germline, CDR1 is MNHEY and CDR2 is SMNVEV (reference sequence). The CDR3 length is 14 residues. V was clipped by 4 bases and J by 2 bases, with 12 bases between them. For the CDR3, the DNA is TGTGCCAGCAGTTATGCAGGGGACACCTACGAGCAGTACTTC. It is translated as CASSYAGDTYEQYF.

This chain joins TRBV3-1 and TRBJ2-5, with a possible D match to TRBD1 (6 bases). The J call could be wrong; TRBJ2-7 is a better fit for the DNA end. This CDR3 is built from 14 residues. In germline, CDR1 is LGHDT, CDR2 YNNKEL (reference sequence). As DNA, the CDR3 is TGTGCCAGCAGCCATGGGGACAACCGGGACGAGCAGTACTTC. Encoded protein: CASSHGDNRDEQYF.

The chain combines TRBV7-2 with TRBJ2-1; 10 nucleotides match TRBD2. This CDR3 spans 15 amino acids. Germline lookup yields CDR1 SGHTA and CDR2 FQGNSA. V shed 5 bases and J 5 bases; nucleotides not matched to a gene: 6. This CDR3 reads CASSLGTSANNEQFF. The CDR3 region has the DNA TGTGCCAGCAGCCTCGGGACTAGCGCAAACAATGAGCAGTTCTTC.

This clonotype turned up a few times. V usage is TRBV10-3 and J usage is TRBJ2-3, with 8 bases lining up with TRBD1. V gave up 5 bases and J gave up 1 base; unmatched junction bases: 2. CDR1 ENHRY and CDR2 SYGVKD come from the germline V gene. This CDR3 contains 14 residues. The CDR3 here is CAISTGQGTDTQYF. The CDR3 DNA follows: TGTGCCATCAGTACGGGACAGGGCACAGATACGCAGTATTTT.